The entry below describes one T cell receptor (beta chain). Its antigen is not known. These data come from a study of cytomegalovirus exposure and HLA in healthy donors. Findings of the study overall: As confirmed in vitro, three CMV-associated chains were specific for CMV antigens. Whilst most TCR sequences proved rare, a subset of public TCRs occurred across many donors.

The donors were part of the validation cohort of 120 subjects. That cohort was separate from the first cohort, which comprised 666 subjects. Produced via immunoSEQ multiplex PCR; TCRdb's table is partial and in-frame only. The table includes under 75,000 clones, approximately 95% detected once. Germline lookup yields CDR1 MDHEN and CDR2 SYDVKM. The CDR3 runs to 15 residues. With 4 bases clipped from V and 2 bases from J, the junction kept 7 bases outside the gene matches. Sequencing was done on a sample of PBMCs. The TCR was taken from a young woman in good health and CMV-seronegative. The rearrangement uses TRBV28 and TRBJ2-7; 8 nucleotides align to TRBD1. The CDR3 reads CASSSGTGLAYEQYF. In nucleotides, the CDR3 is TGTGCCAGCAGTTCAGGGACAGGCCTAGCCTACGAGCAGTACTTC. The full variable domain, its missing parts supplied by reference TRBV28 and TRBJ2-7, is DVKVTQSSRYLVKRTGEKVFLECVQDMDHENMFWYRQDPGLGLRLIYFSYDVKMKEKGDIPEGYSVSREKKERFSLILESASTNQTSMYLCASSSGTGLAYEQYFGPGTRLTVT.